These 20 T cell receptor beta chains were sequenced from one sample in a study of identical twins. Each CDR3 protein gets one entry after TCRdb re-called the 5' RACE reads with MiXCR. The sample lists 300,000 to 400,000 distinct CDR3 sequences, roughly 9% occurring once. The specimen was naive T cells sorted from blood. The receptors derive from a woman aged 50 to 65 in good health.

This clonotype was found a few times. The chain recombines TRBV27 with TRBJ1-1, with 7 bases lining up with TRBD1. The junction had 4 bases not matched to a gene; V was cut back by 5 bases and J by 4 bases. Germline-derived CDR1 and CDR2 are MNHEY and SMNVEV (reference sequence). The length of the CDR3 is 13 residues. The CDR3 DNA is TGTGCCAGCAGTACCCACAGGGGCACTGAAGCTTTCTTT. Translating gives CASSTHRGTEAFF.

This clonotype has just a few counts. This chain links TRBV30 with TRBJ2-7; 7 bases map to TRBD1. The germline gives CDR1 GTSNPN, CDR2 SVGIG (reference sequence). V lost 2 bases to trimming and J lost 3 bases; unmatched junction nucleotides: 7. This CDR3 has 14 amino acids. For the CDR3, the DNA is TGTGCCTGGAGTAAAACAGGGGCCCGCTACGAGCAGTACTTC. It is translated as CAWSKTGARYEQYF.

This clonotype was observed a few times. This sequence joins TRBV5-4 and TRBJ2-2; D not resolved. In germline, CDR1 is SGHNT, CDR2 YYREEE (reference sequence). Trimming shortened V by 4 bases and J by 7 bases, and 5 bases separated the two germline ends. This CDR3 has 11 amino acids. CDR3 DNA: TGTGCCAGCAGCACGGGCGGGGAGCTGTTTTTT. It translates to CASSTGGELFF.

The gene calls are TRBV9 and TRBJ1-6, with TRBD1 as a possible D gene (6 bases). Germline assignment: CDR1 SGDLS and CDR2 YYNGEE. This CDR3 region has 14 residues. The V end lost 3 bases, the J end lost 7 bases, and 11 bases lay between the germline ends. The CDR3 here is CASSGRGGNSPLHF. In DNA form, the CDR3 reads TGTGCCAGCAGCGGGAGGGGGGGGAATTCACCCCTCCACTTT.

The chain has TRBV24-1 and TRBJ2-7; D unclear. The germline V gene encodes CDR1 KGHDR and CDR2 SFDVKD. The germline V and J ends were trimmed by 5 bases and 3 bases, with 10 bases remaining between them. The CDR3 length is 13 residues. The CDR3 nucleotides are TGTGCCACCAGTGCGTCGGGTAGCTACGAGCAGTACTTC. As protein: CATSASGSYEQYF.

This clonotype was counted a few times. V is TRBV24-1 and J is TRBJ2-3; TRBD2 matches 9 bases. The CDR3 has 16 residues. The V and J ends lost 3 bases and 4 bases, in that order; junction bases with no gene match: 7. Per the germline V gene, CDR1 is KGHDR and CDR2 is SFDVKD. In nucleotides, the CDR3 is TGTGCCACCAGTGATGTGCGGGAGGGCTTTTCAGATACGCAGTATTTT. Translating it yields CATSDVREGFSDTQYF.

This sequence joins TRBV10-3 and TRBJ2-1; D gene uncertain. CDR1 and CDR2 from the germline V gene are ENHRY and SYGVKD. The V end was cut by 7 bases, the J end by 6 bases, with 10 bases between. The CDR3 totals 12 residues. The CDR3 sequence is CAINSFTNEQFF. In DNA form, the CDR3 reads TGTGCCATCAACTCCTTTACCAATGAGCAGTTCTTC.

The chain uses TRBV5-1 and TRBJ2-7; 11 bases align to TRBD2. The V gene end was trimmed by 4 bases and the J gene end by 3 bases; junction bases not matched to a gene: 9. In germline, CDR1 is SGHRS, CDR2 YFSETQ. The CDR3 spans 16 residues. DNA for the CDR3: TGCGCCAGCAGCCCTGGGACTAGCGGCAGAAACTACGAGCAGTACTTC. The encoded protein is CASSPGTSGRNYEQYF. The full variable domain, its missing parts supplied by reference TRBV5-1 and TRBJ2-7, is KAGVTQTPRYLIKTRGQQVTLSCSPISGHRSVSWYQQTPGQGLQFLFEYFSETQRNKGNFPGRFSGRQFSNSRSEMNVSTLELGDSALYLCASSPGTSGRNYEQYFGPGTRLTVT.

V and J are TRBV7-9 and TRBJ1-4; D is unclear. Per the germline V gene, CDR1 is SEHNR and CDR2 is FQNEAQ (reference sequence). V dropped 4 bases and J dropped 5 bases, with 8 bases sitting between them. The CDR3 spans 13 residues. The CDR3 loop reads CASSSRPNEKLFF. The CDR3 bases are TGTGCCAGCAGCTCCCGCCCGAATGAAAAACTGTTTTTT.

This clonotype was seen more than once but under ten times. The V and J genes are TRBV13 and TRBJ2-5, with 11 bases identical to TRBD1. The CDR3 has 18 amino acids. The V segment lost 5 bases and the J segment 4 bases; nucleotides outside the gene matches: 15. Germline CDR1 is PRHDT and CDR2 is FYEKMQ (reference sequence). The CDR3 DNA sequence: TGTGCCAGCAGCGGACAGGGGGCGTCGGTCTTTTCGGGAGAGACCCAGTACTTC. Its protein product is CASSGQGASVFSGETQYF.

This clonotype was counted at least ten times. The genes are TRBV12-3 or TRBV12-4 and TRBJ2-1; 10 nucleotides agree with TRBD2. V was pared by 6 bases and J by 6 bases, with 11 bases of the junction left unmatched. The CDR3 sequence is 16 residues long. The CDR3 coding sequence is TGTGCCAGCAGGGTAGCGGGAGGCCCTTCCACCAATGAGCAGTTCTTC. The encoded protein is CASRVAGGPSTNEQFF.

This clonotype was observed at least ten times. The chain joins TRBV25-1 to TRBJ1-5; TRBD1 is a possible D gene (6 bases). The CDR3 totals 12 residues. V was pared by 6 bases and J by 7 bases, with 10 bases between. CDR1 MGHDK and CDR2 SYGVNS come from the germline V gene. As DNA, the CDR3 is TGTGCCAGCAGCGAAGGGGGGCAGCCCCAGCATTTT. It yields the protein CASSEGGQPQHF.

The chain carries TRBV4-2 and TRBJ2-1; D might be TRBD1 (6 bases). The V and J ends lost 0 bases and 9 bases respectively, with 15 bases between them. The CDR3 covers 15 residues. The germline V gene encodes CDR1 LGHNA and CDR2 YNFKEQ. DNA for the CDR3: TGTGCCAGCAGCCAAGAAAGCAACAGGGCGGGTGAGCAGTTCTTC. This sequence encodes CASSQESNRAGEQFF.

A few counts support this clonotype. The chain is built from TRBV5-1 and TRBJ2-1, with D tentatively TRBD2 (5 bases). CDR1 is SGHRS, CDR2 YFSETQ, per germline. Trimming left V 5 bases short and J 9 bases short, with 24 bases between. CDR3 length: 16 amino acids. DNA of the CDR3: TGCGCCAGCAGAGTGGGGTACGAGGGCCGGGTGAGTGAGCAGTTCTTC. Translation gives CASRVGYEGRVSEQFF. Full variable domain (remainder filled in from reference TRBV5-1 and TRBJ2-1): KAGVTQTPRYLIKTRGQQVTLSCSPISGHRSVSWYQQTPGQGLQFLFEYFSETQRNKGNFPGRFSGRQFSNSRSEMNVSTLELGDSALYLCASRVGYEGRVSEQFFGPGTRLTVL.

This clonotype was observed a handful of times. This chain connects TRBV3-1 to TRBJ2-1, with a weak D call TRBD2 (5 bases). The germline V and J ends were trimmed by 0 bases and 3 bases, with 6 bases remaining between them. This CDR3 is 14 amino acids long. Looked up from germline, CDR1 is LGHDT and CDR2 is YNNKEL (reference sequence). The CDR3 DNA follows: TGTGCCAGCAGCCAAGAGGCGGGCTACAATGAGCAGTTCTTC. Translating it yields CASSQEAGYNEQFF.

V and J are TRBV12-5 and TRBJ1-1; D gene unclear. Deletions cut 0 bases from V and 0 bases from J, with 5 bases between. Germline V CDR1 and CDR2: LGHNT, FRNRAP. The CDR3 has 14 residues. The chain's CDR3 is CASGLVGMNTEAFF. Written as DNA, the CDR3 is TGTGCTAGTGGTTTGGTGGGGATGAACACTGAAGCTTTCTTT.

This chain uses TRBV18 with TRBJ1-1; D call uncertain. Germline V gene lookup returns CDR1 KGHSH and CDR2 LQKENI. V gave up 2 bases and J gave up 3 bases, with 10 bases separating them. The CDR3 is made up of 14 amino acids. As DNA, the CDR3 is TGTGCCAGCTCACCATCCGGGGAGCACACTGAAGCTTTCTTT. The encoded protein is CASSPSGEHTEAFF. Full variable domain (outside the CDR3, taken from reference TRBV18 and TRBJ1-1): NAGVMQNPRHLVRRRGQEARLRCSPMKGHSHVYWYRQLPEEGLKFMVYLQKENIIDESGMPKERFSAEFPKEGPSILRIQQVVRGDSAAYFCASSPSGEHTEAFFGQGTRLTVV.

This rearrangement joins TRBV25-1 to TRBJ1-1; 7 positions match TRBD1. The CDR3 length is 15 residues. Germline trimming cut 4 bases from V and 0 bases from J; bases unmatched to any gene: 5. From germline, CDR1 is MGHDK and CDR2 SYGVNS. CDR3 sequence (DNA): TGTGCCAGCAGTGCGACAGGGACCATGAACACTGAAGCTTTCTTT. Protein sequence: CASSATGTMNTEAFF.

A few counts support this clonotype. The chain uses TRBV20-1 and TRBJ2-1; 13 bases agree with TRBD2. CDR1 and CDR2 from the germline V gene are DFQATT and SNEGSKA (reference sequence). The ends lost 5 bases at V and 6 bases at J; junction bases unmatched: 4. The CDR3 covers 14 residues. In nucleotides, the CDR3 is TGCAGTGCTTTCGGACTAGCGGGGGTCAATGAGCAGTTCTTC. Its protein is CSAFGLAGVNEQFF.

This clonotype was seen repeatedly, ten times or more. This rearrangement joins TRBV27 to TRBJ1-3, with D unclear. V dropped 4 bases and J dropped 8 bases, with 12 bases sitting between them. The CDR3 extends over 13 amino acids. The germline V gene encodes CDR1 MNHEY and CDR2 SMNVEV (reference sequence). The DNA of the CDR3 is TGTGCCAGCAGTTGCCGGCCTGCTGACACCATATATTTT. Protein: CASSCRPADTIYF.